This T cell receptor beta chain was sequenced during a study of blood T cell repertoires in COVID-19 (dated by TCRdb to 2020 to 2022). The study in broad terms: Samples from collaborators originated in the United States, Italy and Spain and spanned both the acute and convalescent phases of COVID-19. The prospective study material was composed of cDNA or gDNA derived from T cells, B-cell-depleted T cells, or PBMCs. Subjects who had been exposed to COVID-19, were actively infected with it, or had recovered from it provided the deeply sampled blood TCRbeta repertoires that made up the dataset. The repertoires were released in a freely available public database meant as a resource for research on the immune response to SARS-CoV-2. The samples were drawn from two sources: the first 160 participants of the ongoing ImmuneRACE study, and over 950 subjects contributed by 6 global collaborators. Nearly every sample came with metadata listing a de-identified subject ID, COVID-19 status, age in years and sex. Where available, HLA class I and class II types were taken from metadata supplied by the sample provider and were not determined by assay-based typing. What the authors observed across the whole study: The quantity of clinical and demographic metadata differed by source and by participant and was supplied without curation.

Participants in the prospective study were enrolled through a virtual design, were aged roughly 18 to 95 years, and lived in roughly 25 United States geographic areas. To assign participants to cohorts, the prospective study relied on clinical history that participants themselves reported in a screening survey and a study questionnaire. ImmuneRACE Cohort 3 recovered participants were defined by two consecutive negative NP/OP PCR tests, healthcare professional clearance, or symptom resolution. In the prospective study, mobile phlebotomists collected whole blood, serum and a nasopharyngeal or oropharyngeal swab from each participant. Over a roughly 2-month period, participants in the prospective study had the option of providing additional blood draws and questionnaires. Before DNA extraction, prospective study blood samples were shipped either frozen or at room temperature. The CDR3 covers 16 residues, taking in both the cysteine and the phenylalanine. The retained sequence is limited to the CDR3, 48 bases, with the frame set at the first base. CDR1 and CDR2 were assigned from the germline V gene (reference sequence) as LNHDA and SQIVND. For this chain, trimming is 7 bases at the V end and 2 bases at the J end, and the number of junction bases without a gene match is 10.

TCRbeta CDR3 regions were amplified from genomic DNA using the immunoSEQ Assay, a bias-controlled multiplex PCR. The study's own analysis went as follows. Nucleated cell counts per sample were estimated from amplification of reference gene primers within the assay. To quantify the absolute abundance of each unique TCRbeta CDR3 rearrangement, sequence reads were collapsed and filtered. For each sample, productive Simpson clonality was calculated by taking the square root of Simpson's diversity index across productive rearrangements. Held by TCRdb, this immuneACCESS table contains in-frame sequences only and omits some clones. Under half of the omission traces to an unresolved V gene where checked; the cause of the rest is unknown. For V, J and clone size, that table is used; D and trimming come from the DNA. The sample includes over 400,000 clones, with less than 90% observed a single time. The biggest ten clones account for just over 8% of the sample.

In the case of this clone: There is no known antigen for this receptor. Nothing much larger sits one base from this clone, and base qualities are not available.

The sample taken for sequencing was PBMCs or T cells enriched from blood (not recorded which). This receptor was identified in a woman in her fifties or sixties who had recovered from COVID-19. The chain is made from TRBV19 and TRBJ2-1; a stretch of 8 junction bases matches TRBD2. The nucleotides are TGTGCCAGTACCAGAGGGGCGGGAGGTACCTACAATGAGCAGTTCTTC. Its protein is CASTRGAGGTYNEQFF.